This T cell receptor (beta chain) stems from a study of T cells after yellow fever vaccination. The CDR3 has 15 residues. J gave up 2 bases and V 5 bases, and 7 bases lay outside the gene matches. From germline, CDR1 is MNHEY and CDR2 SVGAGI. One entry per CDR3 protein results from TCRdb running MiXCR on the 5' RACE reads. The data hold 400,000 to 650,000 distinct CDR3 sequences, with just over 20% observed a single time. The clonotype originates from a man aged 18 to 30 who received the YFV17D yellow fever vaccine. The source was PBMCs, collected approximately 22 days after the first yellow fever vaccination. This rearrangement joins TRBV6-5 to TRBJ2-3, with 7 bases identical to TRBD1. CDR3 protein: CASSIQGPSTDTQYF. In nucleotides, the CDR3 is TGTGCCAGCAGTATACAGGGGCCCTCCACAGATACGCAGTATTTT.